This is a list of T cell receptor beta chains from one sample in a study of blood T cells in healthy people across ages. TCRdb re-derived calls from the 5' RACE reads in MiXCR, one entry per CDR3 protein. This sample carries approximately 830,000 distinct CDR3 sequences, 62% of them seen once, and the ten largest clones take approximately 30%. Sequenced: blood. These receptors came from a young man in good health. The CDR3 runs from the conserved cysteine through the conserved F or W. The D gene is left open where the match is weak. Some rows have no size entry. The others give once, few or many, or a class for an expanded clone.

d_call clone_size j_call v_call cdr3_nt cdr3_aa
- - TRBJ1-1 TRBV6-2/TRBV6-3 TGTGCCAGCAGTCCGACCAGGTTATACACTGAAGCTTTCTTT CASSPTRLYTEAFF
- - TRBJ1-1 TRBV5-1 TGCGCCAGCACCCTTAGTGAGGCGAACACTGAAGCTTTCTTT CASTLSEANTEAFF
TRBD1 - TRBJ1-4 TRBV6-6 TGTGCCAGCAGTTATACCCGACAGGGCCGGAATGAAAAACTGTTTTTT CASSYTRQGRNEKLFF
TRBD1 - TRBJ1-6 TRBV4-1 TGCGCCAGCAGCCAAGATAGGACAGGGAGCTCCTATAATTCACCCCTCCACTTT CASSQDRTGSSYNSPLHF
- few TRBJ2-1 TRBV6-6 TGTGCCAGCAGTTACGCCCACCCCAATGAGCAGTTCTTC CASSYAHPNEQFF
TRBD2 few TRBJ2-1 TRBV7-2 TGTGCCAGCAGGGGGCTAGCGGGGGCCTACAATGAGCAGTTCTTC CASRGLAGAYNEQFF
- few TRBJ2-7 TRBV9 TGTGCCAGCAGCGTAGATGGCAAGCCCTACGAGCAGTACTTC CASSVDGKPYEQYF
- - TRBJ2-4 TRBV21-1 TGTGCCAGCAGCAATCATCGGGACAGGGTTGTAAATTTTCAGTACTTC CASSNHRDRVVNFQYF
TRBD2 - TRBJ2-5 TRBV7-6 TGTGCCAGCAGCTTAACCGTCCGGGGGGGGCAAGAGACCCAGTACTTC CASSLTVRGGQETQYF
- many TRBJ2-3 TRBV7-3 TGTGCCAGCAGCCCCCAGCATAGCACAGATACGCAGTATTTT CASSPQHSTDTQYF
- - TRBJ1-2 TRBV29-1 TGCAGCGGACAGGAGAACTATGGCTACACCTTC CSGQENYGYTF
- few TRBJ2-6 TRBV12-3/TRBV12-4 TGTGCCAGCAGGGACAATCCGACAGACTCTGGGGCCAACGTCCTGACTTTC CASRDNPTDSGANVLTF
- - TRBJ1-6 TRBV30 TGTGCCTGGAGTCCCATCAGATATAATTCACCCCTCCACTTT CAWSPIRYNSPLHF
TRBD1 - TRBJ1-2 TRBV27 TGTGCCAGCAGTTCGCGACAGGGCGGGGGGAACTATGGCTACACCTTC CASSSRQGGGNYGYTF
- - TRBJ2-5 TRBV7-2 TGTGCCAGCAGCTTCTTGGGGGGTAGGGAGACCCAGTACTTC CASSFLGGRETQYF
TRBD1 few TRBJ2-7 TRBV27 TGTGCCAGCAGGGGGACAGGGTTAGACGAGCAGTACTTC CASRGTGLDEQYF
TRBD1 - TRBJ1-2 TRBV12-3/TRBV12-4 TGTGCCAGCAGTTTAAGGGACAGGGGCAACTATGGCTACACCTTC CASSLRDRGNYGYTF
TRBD2 - TRBJ2-3 TRBV5-1 TGCGCCAGCAGCAGCAGACGGGGGGAGAATACGCAGTATTTT CASSSRRGENTQYF
TRBD2 - TRBJ2-6 TRBV7-8 TGTGCCAGCAGCTTAGCGAATCCGCAGCGGGGGTTCTCTGGGGCCAACGTCCTGACTTTC CASSLANPQRGFSGANVLTF
- - TRBJ1-2 TRBV7-2 TGTGCCAGCAGCCGCGCGGGGGGTTTCGACGGCTACACCTTC CASSRAGGFDGYTF